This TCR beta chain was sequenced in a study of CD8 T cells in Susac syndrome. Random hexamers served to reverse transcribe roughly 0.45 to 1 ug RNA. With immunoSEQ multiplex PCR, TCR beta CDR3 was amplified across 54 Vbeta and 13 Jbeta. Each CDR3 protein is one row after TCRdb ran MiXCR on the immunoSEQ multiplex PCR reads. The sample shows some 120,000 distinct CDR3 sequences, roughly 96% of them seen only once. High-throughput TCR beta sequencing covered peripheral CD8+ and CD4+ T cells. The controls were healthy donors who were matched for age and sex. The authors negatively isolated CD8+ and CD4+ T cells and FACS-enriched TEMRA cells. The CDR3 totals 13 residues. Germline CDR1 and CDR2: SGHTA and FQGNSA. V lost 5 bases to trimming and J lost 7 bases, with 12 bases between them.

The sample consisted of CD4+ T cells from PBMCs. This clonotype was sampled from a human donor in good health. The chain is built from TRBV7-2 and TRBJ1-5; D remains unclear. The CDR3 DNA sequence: TGTGCCAGCAGCATCTCGGTTAGGCAGCCCCAGCATTTT. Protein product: CASSISVRQPQHF.